These 27 T cell receptor beta chains came from one sample sequenced in a study of T-cell reconstitution after alpha-beta-depleted transplantation in children. TCRbeta library construction was performed incorporating unique molecular identifiers. TCRdb re-analysed the PCR reads in MiXCR, keeping a single row per CDR3 protein. The table lists fewer than 550,000 distinct CDR3 sequences, about a tenth of them singletons. The sample consisted of PBMCs from the stem cell graft donor, taken from the stem cell graft. All receptors come from a human donor who donated a stem cell graft to a child with acute myeloid leukemia.

In this sample, this clonotype turned up many times. The chain links TRBV20-1 to TRBJ1-1; D perhaps matches TRBD1 (6 bases). Trimming pared 0 bases from V and 3 bases from J, leaving 8 bases between. Germline CDR1 and CDR2: DFQATT and SNEGSKA (reference sequence). The CDR3 is 13 amino acids. CDR3 sequence (DNA): TGCAGTGCTAGAGACAGGGGATACACTGAAGCTTTCTTT. Translating gives CSARDRGYTEAFF.

This clonotype was counted many times. This sequence joins TRBV7-3 and TRBJ2-1; tentatively, D is TRBD2 (5 bases). CDR1 and CDR2 (germline): SGHTA, FQGTGA. The CDR3 loop spans 15 amino acids. The ends were cut back, 5 bases at V and 0 bases at J, with 11 bases in the middle. CDR3 DNA: TGTGCCAGCAGCCTGAGGGTCAGCTCCTACAATGAGCAGTTCTTC. It codes for CASSLRVSSYNEQFF.

This clonotype was recorded at least ten times. The chain employs TRBV7-9 and TRBJ2-1; 7 positions agree with TRBD2. Germline CDR1 SEHNR, CDR2 FQNEAQ (reference sequence). With 0 bases clipped from V and 4 bases from J, the junction kept 3 bases outside the gene matches. This CDR3 has 15 residues. This CDR3 is CASSLASGQYNEQFF. The DNA of the CDR3 is TGTGCCAGCAGCTTAGCTAGCGGGCAGTACAATGAGCAGTTCTTC.

This clonotype was seen many times. The chain has TRBV27 and TRBJ2-2; D remains ambiguous. V was shortened by 3 bases and J by 0 bases, with 5 bases between the two germline ends. Germline loops: CDR1 MNHEY, CDR2 SMNVEV (reference sequence). CDR3 length equals 14 residues. CDR3 sequence (DNA): TGTGCCAGCAGTTTCGGATCGAACACCGGGGAGCTGTTTTTT. Translation: CASSFGSNTGELFF.

This clonotype was seen ten or more times. This chain links TRBV12-3 or TRBV12-4 with TRBJ1-2; D call uncertain. Trimming took off 6 bases at V and 6 bases at J, with 17 bases between the two ends. The CDR3 is made up of 14 amino acids. Here the CDR3 DNA reads TGTGCCAGCAGCTTATCCCCCAATGTCGATGGCTACACCTTC. Its translation: CASSLSPNVDGYTF.

This clonotype was seen ten or more times. The rearrangement joins TRBV7-2 to TRBJ2-2, with D perhaps given as TRBD1 or TRBD2 (5 bases each). The germline gives CDR1 SGHTA, CDR2 FQGNSA. The V gene lost 5 bases and the J gene lost 2 bases, with 12 bases spanning the gap. The CDR3 has 15 amino acids. CDR3 nucleotides: TGTGCCAGCAGCACCTCCGGGGCTAACACCGGGGAGCTGTTTTTT. As protein: CASSTSGANTGELFF.

The CDR3 DNA follows: TGTGCCAGCAGCAAAGCCCCGGGGGTGGATCAGCCCCAGCATTTT. It translates to CASSKAPGVDQPQHF. This rearrangement joins TRBV21-1 to TRBJ1-5; the table names TRBD1, a call not compared with the DNA. TRBV21-1 is a pseudogene segment. CDR3 length equals 15 residues.

This clonotype came up a few times. The chain has TRBV2 and TRBJ1-2; D gene ambiguous. CDR1 is SNHLY and CDR2 is FYNNEI in the germline V gene. The CDR3 is 13 amino acids. V lost 8 bases and J lost 4, with 14 bases in between. The CDR3 nucleotides are TGTGCCAGCCTTGGAGGCGGAGGCTATGGCTACACCTTC. Protein: CASLGGGGYGYTF.

This clonotype was detected ten times or more. This chain joins TRBV5-1 and TRBJ1-1; TRBD1 agrees at 7 bases. In germline, CDR1 is SGHRS, CDR2 YFSETQ. V was pared by 4 bases and J by 11 bases, with 20 bases of the junction left unmatched. The CDR3 sequence is 16 residues long. CDR3 in DNA: TGCGCCAGCAGCCCGGACAGGCGAGCATTCCTCCCGGAGGCTTTCTTT. Protein sequence: CASSPDRRAFLPEAFF.

There are a few counts of this clonotype. This sequence joins TRBV29-1 and TRBJ2-7; possibly TRBD1 for D (5 bases). CDR1 is SQVTM, CDR2 ANQGSEA, per germline. The CDR3 runs to 12 residues. V shed 2 bases and J shed 2 bases, with 7 bases lying between them. The CDR3 sequence: CSVEPRAYEQYV. The CDR3 DNA follows: TGCAGCGTTGAACCCAGGGCCTACGAGCAGTACGTC.

The rearrangement links TRBV11-2 to TRBJ2-1; 8 bases are a match to TRBD1. Germline V gene data show CDR1 as SGHAT and CDR2 as FQNNGV. Trimming removed 4 bases from V and 8 bases from J; junction bases left unmatched: 4. The CDR3 runs 13 residues. The CDR3 protein is CASSYSTGDEQFF. The CDR3 nucleotides are TGTGCCAGCAGCTATTCGACAGGGGATGAGCAGTTCTTC. The whole variable domain, filled in from reference TRBV11-2 and TRBJ2-1, reads EAGVAQSPRYKIIEKRQSVAFWCNPISGHATLYWYQQILGQGPKLLIQFQNNGVVDDSQLPKDRFSAERLKGVDSTLKIQPAKLEDSAVYLCASSYSTGDEQFFGPGTRLTVL.

CDR3 sequence reads: CASSIGSGLGGYTF. DNA for the CDR3: TGTGCCAGCAGTATCGGGTCGGGGCTAGGTGGCTACACCTTC. The chain is built from TRBV27 and TRBJ1-2; the D gene is possibly TRBD1 (5 bases). The CDR3 consists of 14 residues. Looked up from germline, CDR1 is MNHEY and CDR2 is SMNVEV (reference sequence). Between the trimmed V and J ends, which lost 5 bases and 7 bases, there was a span of 17 bases.

The chain couples TRBV10-3 to TRBJ2-2; D unresolved. V dropped 2 bases and J dropped 4 bases, with 14 bases sitting between them. CDR3 length: 16 amino acids. Germline values: CDR1 ENHRY, CDR2 SYGVKD. The CDR3 protein is CAISEATRTATGELFF. CDR3 in DNA: TGTGCCATCAGTGAGGCTACGCGTACAGCCACCGGGGAGCTGTTTTTT.

The chain has TRBV7-9 and TRBJ1-2; no reliable D call. Trimming left V 4 bases short and J 6 bases short, with 12 bases between. This CDR3 has 13 amino acids. Germline V CDR1 and CDR2: SEHNR, FQNEAQ (reference sequence). For the CDR3, the DNA is TGTGCCAGCAGCTCCGACCGACTTCATGGCTACACCTTC. It yields the protein CASSSDRLHGYTF.

In its sample, this clonotype was seen a few times. The chain combines TRBV29-1 with TRBJ1-1; tentative D call: TRBD1 (5 bases). Germline values: CDR1 SQVTM, CDR2 ANQGSEA. This CDR3 region has 13 residues. Deletions cut 7 bases from V and 0 bases from J, with 12 bases between. CDR3 sequence: CSAQGHVNTEAFF. The CDR3 DNA follows: TGCAGCGCCCAGGGCCACGTGAACACTGAAGCTTTCTTT.

The chain joins TRBV29-1 to TRBJ2-3; 7 positions match TRBD2. Germline V gene data show CDR1 as SQVTM and CDR2 as ANQGSEA. After removal of 3 bases from V and 3 bases from J, the junction contained 3 bases not matched to a gene. This CDR3 contains 13 residues. CDR3: CSVDGGVTDTQYF. Written as DNA, the CDR3 is TGCAGCGTTGATGGGGGGGTGACAGATACGCAGTATTTT.

J is TRBJ2-3 and V is TRBV7-3; TRBD2 might be the D (7 bases). CDR1 is SGHTA and CDR2 is FQGTGA in the germline V gene. Trimming cost V 6 bases and J 0 bases, with 13 bases left between them. This CDR3 region has 15 residues. Here the CDR3 DNA reads TGTGCCAGCAGAAGGGGGGGAGTGAGCACAGATACGCAGTATTTT. As protein: CASRRGGVSTDTQYF.

A few counts support this clonotype. This chain uses TRBV30 with TRBJ2-7; 7 bases align to TRBD1. Germline V gene data show CDR1 as GTSNPN and CDR2 as SVGIG (reference sequence). V lost 5 bases to trimming and J lost 5 bases; unmatched junction nucleotides: 3. CDR3 length equals 11 residues. The CDR3, as DNA: TGTGCCTGGCAAGACAGGGACGAGCAGTACTTC. Encoded protein: CAWQDRDEQYF.

The genes are TRBV5-5 and TRBJ1-1; a weak D match, TRBD1 (6 bases). V was clipped by 2 bases and J by 4 bases, with 18 bases between them. CDR3 length: 16 amino acids. Germline V lookup: CDR1 SGHKS, CDR2 YYEKEE (reference sequence). This CDR3 is CASSFVFGGAVTEAFF. The CDR3 DNA is TGTGCCAGCAGCTTCGTTTTTGGGGGCGCGGTCACTGAAGCTTTCTTT.

This clonotype was counted only a few times. J is TRBJ2-7 and V is TRBV20-1; 13 bases are a match to TRBD2. CDR1 is DFQATT, CDR2 SNEGSKA, per germline (reference sequence). V trimming: 7 bases; J trimming: 4 bases; junction bases outside the gene matches: 7. The CDR3 is made up of 14 amino acids. Here the CDR3 reads CSVQETSGRYEQYF. Here the CDR3 DNA reads TGCAGTGTCCAGGAGACTAGCGGGAGGTACGAGCAGTACTTC.

This chain joins TRBV7-3 and TRBJ2-3, with a weak D call TRBD2 (6 bases). With 9 bases removed from V and 0 bases from J, the gap between germline ends came to 13 bases. Germline CDR1 and CDR2: SGHTA and FQGTGA. The CDR3 contains 14 residues. The CDR3 protein is CASRERTSTDTQYF. The CDR3, as DNA: TGTGCCAGTCGGGAGCGAACTAGCACAGATACGCAGTATTTT.

This clonotype showed up just a few times. The rearrangement links TRBV12-3 or TRBV12-4 to TRBJ2-5; 9 positions agree with TRBD2. The trim removed 4 bases at V and 2 bases at J, leaving 8 bases unmatched. The CDR3 consists of 16 residues. The CDR3 DNA reads TGTGCCAGCAGTTCCCGACTAGCGGACTTTCAAGAGACCCAGTACTTC. Its protein product is CASSSRLADFQETQYF.

The chain links TRBV7-9 to TRBJ1-2; TRBD1 matches at 7 bases. The V and J ends lost 5 bases and 8 bases, in that order; junction bases with no gene match: 11. The CDR3 runs to 14 residues. The germline V gene has CDR1 SEHNR and CDR2 FQNEAQ (reference sequence). The CDR3 sequence: CASSPTTGTVGYTF. The DNA for the CDR3 is TGTGCCAGCAGCCCTACGACAGGGACGGTGGGCTACACCTTC.

This clonotype was counted many times. This sequence joins TRBV12-3 or TRBV12-4 and TRBJ2-5, with D possibly called TRBD1 or TRBD2 (5 bases each). Trimming pared 4 bases from V and 4 bases from J, leaving 10 bases between. The CDR3 is 13 amino acids. CDR3 region: CASSWGIGETQYF. The CDR3 nucleotides are TGTGCCAGCAGTTGGGGGATCGGAGAGACCCAGTACTTC.

J is TRBJ2-6 and V is TRBV6-1; the D is unclear. Germline CDR1 and CDR2: MNHNS and SASEGT. The CDR3 contains 14 residues. V lost 7 bases to trimming and J lost 0 bases, with 7 bases between them. The CDR3 reads CASTGDSGANVLTF. The CDR3 DNA reads TGTGCCAGCACCGGTGACTCTGGGGCCAACGTCCTGACTTTC.

A few counts support this clonotype. The gene calls are TRBV6-2 or TRBV6-3 and TRBJ2-7; D gene ambiguous. The germline gives CDR1 MNHEY, CDR2 SVGEGT. This CDR3 contains 13 residues. V lost 6 bases, J lost 2 bases, and 11 bases lay in between. CDR3 region: CASSQRSAYEQYF. Written as DNA, the CDR3 is TGTGCCAGCAGCCAACGGTCGGCCTACGAGCAGTACTTC.

J is TRBJ2-1 and V is TRBV7-6; 8 nucleotides align to TRBD2. Looked up from germline, CDR1 is SGHVS and CDR2 is FNYEAQ. Trimming cost V 1 base and J 3 bases; bases outside gene matches: 5. The CDR3 covers 16 residues. The CDR3 sequence: CASSLGGGRFYNEQFF. DNA for the CDR3: TGTGCCAGCAGCTTAGGTGGCGGGAGGTTCTACAATGAGCAGTTCTTC.